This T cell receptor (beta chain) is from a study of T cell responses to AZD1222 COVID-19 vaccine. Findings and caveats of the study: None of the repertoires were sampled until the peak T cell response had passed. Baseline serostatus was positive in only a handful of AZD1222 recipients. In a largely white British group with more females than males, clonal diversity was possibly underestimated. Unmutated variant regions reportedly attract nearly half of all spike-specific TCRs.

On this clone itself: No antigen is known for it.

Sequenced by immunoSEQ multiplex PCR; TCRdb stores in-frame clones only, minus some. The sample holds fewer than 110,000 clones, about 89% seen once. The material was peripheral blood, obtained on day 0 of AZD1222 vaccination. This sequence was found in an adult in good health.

This chain's CDR3 is CASSFRWDFQETQYF. CDR3 nucleotides: TGTGCCAGCAGTTTTAGGTGGGACTTCCAAGAGACCCAGTACTTC. J is TRBJ2-5 and V is TRBV28; D may be TRBD2 (6 bases). Deletions cut 3 bases from V and 1 base from J, with 12 bases between. The germline gives CDR1 MDHEN, CDR2 SYDVKM. CDR3 size: 15 residues.